The clone carrying this T cell receptor beta chain was seen more than once but under ten times. During active infection, Seattle patients enrolled and were then monitored through disease. The record originates from a study of blood T cell repertoires in COVID-19. In the original processing: For nucleated cells, counts were estimated from reference gene primer amplification. Profiled with immunoSEQ multiplex PCR; TCRdb holds only in-frame clones, not every one. The DNA gave D and trimming, while V, J and clone size come from that table. The table includes 270,000 or so clones, 80% to 90% detected once. Germline CDR1 and CDR2: SGHRS and YFSETQ. This CDR3 contains 16 residues. V was pared by 3 bases and J by 0 bases, with 15 bases between.

Sequencing input: peripheral blood. The TCR originated in a woman aged 30 to 39 with COVID-19, enrolled during active disease. This chain joins TRBV5-1 and TRBJ1-2; possibly TRBD1 for D (5 bases). CDR3 residues: CASSWGEKPANYGYTF. As DNA, the CDR3 is TGCGCCAGCAGCTGGGGGGAGAAACCCGCTAACTATGGCTACACCTTC. Looking up the rest from reference TRBV5-1 and TRBJ1-2 gives the full variable domain: KAGVTQTPRYLIKTRGQQVTLSCSPISGHRSVSWYQQTPGQGLQFLFEYFSETQRNKGNFPGRFSGRQFSNSRSEMNVSTLELGDSALYLCASSWGEKPANYGYTFGSGTRLTVV.